Given below is one TCR beta chain in context. Its antigen is as yet unknown. The data were taken from a study of T cell responses to AZD1222 COVID-19 vaccine. Study summary: Second-dose timings of about 4 or about 12 weeks were pooled. Findings of the study overall: The peak T cell response came first, and repertoires were sampled only after it.

The repertoire was sequenced with immunoSEQ multiplex PCR; TCRdb's copy has only in-frame clones and lacks some. Of about 170,000 clones listed, 80% to 95% are singletons. CDR3 length: 12 residues. Trimming removed 4 bases at V and 8 bases at J, with 11 bases between. CDR1 is SNHLY and CDR2 is FYNNEI in the germline V gene. The sequences come from peripheral blood, collected on day 0 of AZD1222 vaccination. The J gene is TRBJ1-2, the V gene TRBV2; D unresolved. The origin of this receptor is an adult in good health. This chain's CDR3 is CASSANGRGYTF. The CDR3 bases are TGTGCCAGCAGTGCAAACGGCAGGGGCTACACCTTC.